Presented here are 3 T cell receptor beta chains from one specimen sequenced in a study of T cells in women clearing cervical HPV infection. TCRdb's copy holds only in-frame clones and misses some; the assay was immunoSEQ multiplex PCR. Its clone listing holds 20,000 to 25,000 clones. Source material: blood buffy coat. These receptors all stem from a woman aged 18-69 years with a cervical HPV16 infection that either progressed to CIN3+ or cleared (not recorded which).

Of note for this clone: Sequencing ends 3 residues short of the CDR3 end; the germline J gene provides the rest. The chain has TRBV20-1 and TRBJ2-1; the match to TRBD2 covers 9 bases. The germline V gene encodes CDR1 DFQATT and CDR2 SNEGSKA (reference sequence). The junction had 7 bases not matched to a gene; V was cut back by 4 bases and J by 3 bases. The CDR3 has 15 amino acids. CDR3 sequence: CSATTLAGDYNEQFF. The CDR3 bases that were read are TGCAGTGCTACGACATTAGCGGGAGACTACAATGAG.

As to this clone: The DNA ends 3 residues before the CDR3 does, and the rest of the CDR3 is filled in from the germline J gene. The chain links TRBV30 to TRBJ2-3, with D possibly being TRBD2 (7 bases). The CDR3 spans 14 residues. Germline CDR1 GTSNPN, CDR2 SVGIG (reference sequence). CDR3 bases read: TGTGCCTGGAAGGGGGGGACACCCCAAGAGACG. It translates to CAWKGGTPQET. The entire CDR3 protein reads CAWKGGTPQETQYF.

For this clone: The CDR3 is cut off 3 residues early in the read; its end comes from the germline J gene. The rearrangement joins TRBV28 to TRBJ2-7; 8 nucleotides line up with TRBD1. V was clipped by 7 bases and J by 4 bases; unmatched bases: 6. Germline CDR1 MDHEN, CDR2 SYDVKM. The CDR3 length is 13 residues. The CDR3 here is CASTGQGRYEQYF. The CDR3 DNA, read in part, is TGTGCCAGCACTGGACAGGGTAGATACGAG.